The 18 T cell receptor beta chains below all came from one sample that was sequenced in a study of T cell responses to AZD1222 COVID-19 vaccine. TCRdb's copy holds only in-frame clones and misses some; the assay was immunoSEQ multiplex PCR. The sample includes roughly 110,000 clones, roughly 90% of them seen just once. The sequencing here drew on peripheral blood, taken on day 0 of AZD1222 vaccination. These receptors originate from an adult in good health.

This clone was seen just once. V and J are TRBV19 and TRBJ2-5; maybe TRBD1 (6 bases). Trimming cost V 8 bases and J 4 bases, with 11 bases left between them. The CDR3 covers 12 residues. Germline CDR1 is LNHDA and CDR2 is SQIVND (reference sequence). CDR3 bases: TGTGCCAGTGGGACAAATAGAGAGACCCAGTACTTC. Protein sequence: CASGTNRETQYF.

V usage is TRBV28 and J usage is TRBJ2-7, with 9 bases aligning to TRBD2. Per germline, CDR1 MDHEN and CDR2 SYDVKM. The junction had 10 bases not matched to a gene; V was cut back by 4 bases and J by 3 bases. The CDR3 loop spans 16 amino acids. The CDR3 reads CASSSPAGGPVYEQYF. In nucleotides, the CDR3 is TGTGCCAGCAGTTCCCCGGCGGGAGGGCCCGTCTACGAGCAGTACTTC.

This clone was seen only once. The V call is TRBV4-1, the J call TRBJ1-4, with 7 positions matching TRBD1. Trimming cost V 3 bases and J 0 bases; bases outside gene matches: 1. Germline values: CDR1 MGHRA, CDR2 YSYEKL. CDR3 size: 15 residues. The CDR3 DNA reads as TGCGCCAGCAGCCAGGGACAGCCAACTAATGAAAAACTGTTTTTT. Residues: CASSQGQPTNEKLFF.

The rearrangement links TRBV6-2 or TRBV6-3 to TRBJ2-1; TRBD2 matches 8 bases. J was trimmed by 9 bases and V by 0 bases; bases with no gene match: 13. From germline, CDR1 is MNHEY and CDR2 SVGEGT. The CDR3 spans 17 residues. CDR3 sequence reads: CASSYSSLVSGKVEQFF. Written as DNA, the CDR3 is TGTGCCAGCAGTTACTCGTCCTTGGTTAGCGGGAAGGTTGAGCAGTTCTTC.

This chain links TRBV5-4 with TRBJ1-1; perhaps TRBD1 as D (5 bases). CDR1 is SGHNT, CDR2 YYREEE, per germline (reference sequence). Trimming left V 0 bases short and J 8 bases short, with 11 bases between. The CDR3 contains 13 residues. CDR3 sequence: CASSLDGGREAFF. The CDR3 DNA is TGTGCCAGCAGCTTGGATGGGGGAAGGGAAGCTTTCTTT.

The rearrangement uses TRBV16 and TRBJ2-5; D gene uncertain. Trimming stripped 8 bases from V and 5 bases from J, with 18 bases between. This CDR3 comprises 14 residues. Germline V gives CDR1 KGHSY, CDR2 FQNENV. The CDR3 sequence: CASARRFARETQYF. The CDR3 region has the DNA TGTGCCAGCGCGCGCCGGTTCGCCCGGGAGACCCAGTACTTC.

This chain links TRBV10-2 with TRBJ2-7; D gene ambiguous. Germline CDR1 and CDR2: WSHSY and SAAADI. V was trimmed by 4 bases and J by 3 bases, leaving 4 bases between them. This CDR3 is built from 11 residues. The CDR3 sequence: CASSGGYEQYF. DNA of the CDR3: TGCGCCAGCAGTGGGGGCTACGAGCAGTACTTC.

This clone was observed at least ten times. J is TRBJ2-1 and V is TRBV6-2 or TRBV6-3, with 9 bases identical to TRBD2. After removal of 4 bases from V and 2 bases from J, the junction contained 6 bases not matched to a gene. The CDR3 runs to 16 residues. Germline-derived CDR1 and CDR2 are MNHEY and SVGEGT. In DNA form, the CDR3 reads TGTGCCAGCAGTTTCCTTTGGACTAGCGCCTACAATGAGCAGTTCTTC. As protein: CASSFLWTSAYNEQFF.

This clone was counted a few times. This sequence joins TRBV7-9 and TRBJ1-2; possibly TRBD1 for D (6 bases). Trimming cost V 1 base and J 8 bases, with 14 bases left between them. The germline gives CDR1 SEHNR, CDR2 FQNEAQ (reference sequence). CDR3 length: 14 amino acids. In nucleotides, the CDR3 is TGTGCCAGCAGCTTAGAGGGGGATCTTCTCGGCTACACCTTC. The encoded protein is CASSLEGDLLGYTF.

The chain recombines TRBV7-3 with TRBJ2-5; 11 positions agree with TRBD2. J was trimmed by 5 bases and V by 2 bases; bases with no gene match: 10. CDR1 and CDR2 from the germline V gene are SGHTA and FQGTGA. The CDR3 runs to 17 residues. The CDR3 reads CASSLGLSGRAGETQYF. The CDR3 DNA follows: TGTGCCAGCAGCTTAGGGCTTAGCGGGAGGGCCGGGGAGACCCAGTACTTC.

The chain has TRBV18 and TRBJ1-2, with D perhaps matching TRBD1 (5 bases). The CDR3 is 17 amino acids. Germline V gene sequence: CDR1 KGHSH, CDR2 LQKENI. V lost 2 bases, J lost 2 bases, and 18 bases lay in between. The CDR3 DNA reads TGTGCCAGCTCACCAGGCTTAACGGGGGGTACCAACTATGGCTACACCTTC. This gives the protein CASSPGLTGGTNYGYTF.

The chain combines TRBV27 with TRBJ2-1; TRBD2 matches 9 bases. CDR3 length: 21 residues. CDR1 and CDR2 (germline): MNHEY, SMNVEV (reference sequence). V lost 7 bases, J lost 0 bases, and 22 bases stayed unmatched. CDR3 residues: CASIPKAVGRTSDPSYNEQFF. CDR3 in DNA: TGTGCCAGCATCCCAAAAGCTGTGGGACGGACTAGCGATCCCTCCTACAATGAGCAGTTCTTC.

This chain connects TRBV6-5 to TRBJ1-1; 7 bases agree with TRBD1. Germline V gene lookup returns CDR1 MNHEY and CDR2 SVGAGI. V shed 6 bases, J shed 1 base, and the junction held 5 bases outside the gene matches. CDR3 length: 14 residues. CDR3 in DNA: TGTGCCAGCAGGGAGACAGGGTCGAACACTGAAGCTTTCTTT. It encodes CASRETGSNTEAFF.

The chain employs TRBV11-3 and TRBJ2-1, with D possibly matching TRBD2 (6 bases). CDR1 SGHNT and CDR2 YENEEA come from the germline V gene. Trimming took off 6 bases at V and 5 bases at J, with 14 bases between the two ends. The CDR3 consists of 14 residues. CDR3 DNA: TGTGCCAGCAGTAACCGGGACTCTAACAATGAGCAGTTCTTC. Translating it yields CASSNRDSNNEQFF.

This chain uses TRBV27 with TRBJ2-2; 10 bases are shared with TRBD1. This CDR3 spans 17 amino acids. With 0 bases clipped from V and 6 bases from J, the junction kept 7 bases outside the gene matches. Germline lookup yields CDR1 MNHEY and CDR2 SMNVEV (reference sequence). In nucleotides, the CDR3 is TGTGCCAGCAGTTTATCGCTTGGGACAGGGGTTCCCGGGGAGCTGTTTTTT. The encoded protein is CASSLSLGTGVPGELFF.

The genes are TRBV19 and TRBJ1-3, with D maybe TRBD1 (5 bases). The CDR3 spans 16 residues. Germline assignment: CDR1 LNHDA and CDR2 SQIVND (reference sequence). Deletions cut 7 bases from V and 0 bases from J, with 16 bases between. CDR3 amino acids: CASMGLDGSSGNTIYF. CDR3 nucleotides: TGTGCCAGTATGGGACTAGACGGCAGCTCTGGAAACACCATATATTTT.

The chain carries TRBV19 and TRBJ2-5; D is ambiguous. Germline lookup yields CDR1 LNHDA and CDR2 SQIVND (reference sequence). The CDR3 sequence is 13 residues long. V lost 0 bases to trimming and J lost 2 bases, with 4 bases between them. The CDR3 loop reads CASSIDWQETQYF. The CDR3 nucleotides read TGTGCCAGTAGTATAGATTGGCAAGAGACCCAGTACTTC.

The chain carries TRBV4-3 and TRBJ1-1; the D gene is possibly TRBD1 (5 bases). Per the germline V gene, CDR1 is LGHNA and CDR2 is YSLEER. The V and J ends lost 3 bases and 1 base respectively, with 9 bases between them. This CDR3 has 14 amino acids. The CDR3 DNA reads TGCGCCAGCAGCCACATGACAGAGAACACTGAAGCTTTCTTT. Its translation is CASSHMTENTEAFF.